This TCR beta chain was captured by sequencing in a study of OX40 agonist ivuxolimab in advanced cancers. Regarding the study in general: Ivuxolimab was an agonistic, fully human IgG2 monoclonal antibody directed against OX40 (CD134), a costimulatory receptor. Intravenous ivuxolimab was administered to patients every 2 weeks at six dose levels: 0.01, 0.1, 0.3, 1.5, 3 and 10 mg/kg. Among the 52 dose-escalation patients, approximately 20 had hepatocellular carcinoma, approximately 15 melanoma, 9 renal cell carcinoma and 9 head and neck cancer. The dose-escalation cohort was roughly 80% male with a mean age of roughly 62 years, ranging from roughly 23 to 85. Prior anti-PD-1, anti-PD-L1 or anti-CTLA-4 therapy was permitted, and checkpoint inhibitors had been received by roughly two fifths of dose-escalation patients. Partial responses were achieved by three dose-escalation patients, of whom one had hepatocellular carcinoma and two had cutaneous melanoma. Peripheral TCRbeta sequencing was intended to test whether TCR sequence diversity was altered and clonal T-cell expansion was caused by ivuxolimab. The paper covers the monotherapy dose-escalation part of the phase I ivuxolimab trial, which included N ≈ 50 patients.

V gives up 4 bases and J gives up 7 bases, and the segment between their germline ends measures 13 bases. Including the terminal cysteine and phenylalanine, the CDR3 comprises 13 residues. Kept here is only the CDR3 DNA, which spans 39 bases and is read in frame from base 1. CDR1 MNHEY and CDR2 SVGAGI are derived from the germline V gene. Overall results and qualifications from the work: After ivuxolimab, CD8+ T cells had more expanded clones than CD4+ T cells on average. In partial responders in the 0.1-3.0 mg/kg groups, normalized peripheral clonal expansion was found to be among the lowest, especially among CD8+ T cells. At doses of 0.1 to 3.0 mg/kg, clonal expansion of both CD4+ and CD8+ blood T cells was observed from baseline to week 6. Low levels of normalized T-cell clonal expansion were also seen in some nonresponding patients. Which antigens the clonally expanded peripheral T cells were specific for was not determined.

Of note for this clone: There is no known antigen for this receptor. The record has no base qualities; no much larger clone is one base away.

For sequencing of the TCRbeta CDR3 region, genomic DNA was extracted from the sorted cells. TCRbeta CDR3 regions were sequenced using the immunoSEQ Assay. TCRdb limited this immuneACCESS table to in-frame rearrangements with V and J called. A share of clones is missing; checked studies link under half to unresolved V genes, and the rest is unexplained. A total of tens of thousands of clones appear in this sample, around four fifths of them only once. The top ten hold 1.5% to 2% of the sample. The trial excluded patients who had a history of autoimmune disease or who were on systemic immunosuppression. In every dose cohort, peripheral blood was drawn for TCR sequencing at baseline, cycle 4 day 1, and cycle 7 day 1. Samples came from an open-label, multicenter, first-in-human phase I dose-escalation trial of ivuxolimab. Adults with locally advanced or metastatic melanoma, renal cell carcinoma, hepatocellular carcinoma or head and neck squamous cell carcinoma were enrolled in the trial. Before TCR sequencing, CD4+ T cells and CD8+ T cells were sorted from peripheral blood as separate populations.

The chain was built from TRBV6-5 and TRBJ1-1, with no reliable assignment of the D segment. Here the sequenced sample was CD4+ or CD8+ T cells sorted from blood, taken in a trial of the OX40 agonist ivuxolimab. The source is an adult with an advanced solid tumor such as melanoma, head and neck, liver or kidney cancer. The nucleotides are TGTGCCAGCAGTTTAACTAAAGCAGATGAAGCTTTCTTT. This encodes CASSLTKADEAFF.